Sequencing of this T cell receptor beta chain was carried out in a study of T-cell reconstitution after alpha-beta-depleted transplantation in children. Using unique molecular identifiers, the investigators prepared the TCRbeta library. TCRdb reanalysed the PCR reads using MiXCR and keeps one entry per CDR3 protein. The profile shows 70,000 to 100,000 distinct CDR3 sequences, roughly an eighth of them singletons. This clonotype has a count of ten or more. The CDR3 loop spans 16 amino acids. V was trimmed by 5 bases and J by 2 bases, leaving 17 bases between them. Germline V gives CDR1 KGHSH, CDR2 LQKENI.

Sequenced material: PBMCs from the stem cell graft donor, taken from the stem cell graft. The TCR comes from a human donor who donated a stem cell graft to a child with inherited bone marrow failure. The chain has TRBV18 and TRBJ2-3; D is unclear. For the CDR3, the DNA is TGTGCCAGCTCATCTACCCCTCCGGTCCACACAGATACGCAGTATTTT. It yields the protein CASSSTPPVHTDTQYF.